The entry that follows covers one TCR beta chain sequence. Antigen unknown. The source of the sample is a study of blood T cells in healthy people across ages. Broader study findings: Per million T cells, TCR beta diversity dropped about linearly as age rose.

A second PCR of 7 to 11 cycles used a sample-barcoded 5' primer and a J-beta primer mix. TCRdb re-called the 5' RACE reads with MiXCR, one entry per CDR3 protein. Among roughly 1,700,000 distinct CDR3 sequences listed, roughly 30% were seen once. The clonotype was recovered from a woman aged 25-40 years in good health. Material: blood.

CDR3 protein: CASSLDVSDQPQHF. The CDR3 DNA is TGCGCCAGCAGCCTCGATGTCTCCGATCAGCCCCAGCATTTT. The chain is built from TRBV5-1 and TRBJ1-5; D remains ambiguous. The ends were cut back, 4 bases at V and 5 bases at J, with 13 bases in the middle. From germline, CDR1 is SGHRS and CDR2 YFSETQ. CDR3 length: 14 residues.